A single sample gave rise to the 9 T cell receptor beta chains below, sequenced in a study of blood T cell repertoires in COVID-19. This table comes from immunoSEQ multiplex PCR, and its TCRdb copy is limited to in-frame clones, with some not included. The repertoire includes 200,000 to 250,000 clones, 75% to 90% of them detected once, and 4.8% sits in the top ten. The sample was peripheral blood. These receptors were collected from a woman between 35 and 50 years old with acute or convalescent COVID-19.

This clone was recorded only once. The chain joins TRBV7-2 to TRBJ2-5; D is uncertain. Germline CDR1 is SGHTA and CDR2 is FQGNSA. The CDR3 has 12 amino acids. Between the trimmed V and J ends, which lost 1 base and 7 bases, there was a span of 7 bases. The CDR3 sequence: CASSLVRATQYF. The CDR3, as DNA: TGTGCCAGCAGCTTAGTAAGAGCGACCCAGTACTTC.

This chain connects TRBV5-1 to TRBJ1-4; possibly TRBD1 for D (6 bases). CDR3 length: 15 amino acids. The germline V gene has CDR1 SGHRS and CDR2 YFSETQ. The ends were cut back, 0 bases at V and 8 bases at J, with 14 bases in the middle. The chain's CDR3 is CASSLEQGGKEKLFF. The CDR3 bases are TGCGCCAGCAGCTTGGAACAGGGAGGGAAGGAAAAACTGTTTTTT.

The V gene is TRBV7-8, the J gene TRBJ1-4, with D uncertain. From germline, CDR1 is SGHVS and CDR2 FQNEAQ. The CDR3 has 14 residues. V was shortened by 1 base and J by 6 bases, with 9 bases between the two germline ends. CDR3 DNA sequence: TGTGCCAGCAGCTTAGGCAAGCGGTATGAAAAACTGTTTTTT. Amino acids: CASSLGKRYEKLFF.

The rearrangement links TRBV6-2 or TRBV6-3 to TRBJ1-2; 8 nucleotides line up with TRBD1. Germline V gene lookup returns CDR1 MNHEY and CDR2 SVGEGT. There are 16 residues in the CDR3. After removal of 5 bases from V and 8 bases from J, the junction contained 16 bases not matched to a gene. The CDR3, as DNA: TGTGCCAGCAGTCCCCAGGACAGGGTTTCTCTAGAGGGCTACACCTTC. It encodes CASSPQDRVSLEGYTF.

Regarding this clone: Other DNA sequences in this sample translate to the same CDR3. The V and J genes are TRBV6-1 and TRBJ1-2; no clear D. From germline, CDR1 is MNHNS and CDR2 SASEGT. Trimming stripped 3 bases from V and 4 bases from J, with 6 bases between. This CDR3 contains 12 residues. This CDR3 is CASSDRGYGYTF. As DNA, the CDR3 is TGTGCCAGCAGTGACCGGGGCTATGGCTACACCTTC.

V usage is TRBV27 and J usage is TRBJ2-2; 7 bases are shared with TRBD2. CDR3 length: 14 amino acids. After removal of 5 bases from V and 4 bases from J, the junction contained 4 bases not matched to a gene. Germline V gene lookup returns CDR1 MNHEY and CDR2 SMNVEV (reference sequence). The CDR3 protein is CASSPRGGTGELFF. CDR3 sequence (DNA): TGTGCCAGCAGTCCTCGCGGGGGCACCGGGGAGCTGTTTTTT.

As DNA, the CDR3 is TGTGCCAGCAGCTTAGTGGGGGGTAAACTGTTTTTT. Translated: CASSLVGGKLFF. V usage is TRBV7-8 and J usage is TRBJ1-4, with TRBD1 as a possible D gene (5 bases). This CDR3 spans 12 amino acids. V lost 1 base and J 11 bases, leaving 8 bases between the germline ends. From germline, CDR1 is SGHVS and CDR2 FQNEAQ.

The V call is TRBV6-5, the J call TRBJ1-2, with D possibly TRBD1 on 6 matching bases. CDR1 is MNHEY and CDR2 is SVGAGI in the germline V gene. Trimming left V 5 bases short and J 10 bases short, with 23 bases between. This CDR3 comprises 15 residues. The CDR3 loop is CASSSRQVATKDYTF. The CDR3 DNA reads TGTGCCAGCAGTAGCCGACAGGTCGCCACCAAGGACTACACCTTC.

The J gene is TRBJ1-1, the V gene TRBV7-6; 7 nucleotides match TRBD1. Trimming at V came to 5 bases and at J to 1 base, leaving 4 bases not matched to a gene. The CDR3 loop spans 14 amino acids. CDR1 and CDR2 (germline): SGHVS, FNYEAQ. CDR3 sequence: CASSANRGNTEAFF. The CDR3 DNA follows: TGTGCCAGCAGCGCGAACAGGGGGAACACTGAAGCTTTCTTT.